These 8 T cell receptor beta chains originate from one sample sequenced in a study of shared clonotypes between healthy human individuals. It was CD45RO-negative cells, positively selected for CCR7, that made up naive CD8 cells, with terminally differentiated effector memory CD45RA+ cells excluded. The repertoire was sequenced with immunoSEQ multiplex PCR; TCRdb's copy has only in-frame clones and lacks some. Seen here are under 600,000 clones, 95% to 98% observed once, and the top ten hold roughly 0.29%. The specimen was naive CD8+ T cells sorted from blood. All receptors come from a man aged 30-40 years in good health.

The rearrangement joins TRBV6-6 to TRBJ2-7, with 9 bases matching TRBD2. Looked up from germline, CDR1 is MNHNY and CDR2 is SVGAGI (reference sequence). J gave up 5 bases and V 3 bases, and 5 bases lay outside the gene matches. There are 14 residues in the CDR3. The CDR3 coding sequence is TGTGCCAGCAGTTATAGCGGGAGTATCCACGAGCAGTACTTC. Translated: CASSYSGSIHEQYF.

The DNA for the CDR3 is TGTGCCAGCAGCGCCGGAGGGACTGAAGCTTTCTTT. Translation gives CASSAGGTEAFF. The genes are TRBV2 and TRBJ1-1; D call uncertain. V lost 6 bases, J lost 5 bases, and 10 bases lay in between. The CDR3 has 12 residues. Germline lookup yields CDR1 SNHLY and CDR2 FYNNEI.

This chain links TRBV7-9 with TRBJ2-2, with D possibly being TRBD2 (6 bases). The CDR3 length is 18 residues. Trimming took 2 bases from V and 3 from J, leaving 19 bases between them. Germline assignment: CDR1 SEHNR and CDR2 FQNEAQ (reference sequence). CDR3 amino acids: CASSLPSAGYLDTGELFF. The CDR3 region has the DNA TGTGCCAGCAGCTTACCATCAGCGGGCTACTTGGACACCGGGGAGCTGTTTTTT.

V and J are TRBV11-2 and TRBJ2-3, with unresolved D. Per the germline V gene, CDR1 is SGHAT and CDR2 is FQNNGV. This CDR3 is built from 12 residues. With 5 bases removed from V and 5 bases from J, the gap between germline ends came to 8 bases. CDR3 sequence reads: CASSPPLDTQYF. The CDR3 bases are TGTGCCAGCAGCCCGCCTCTAGATACGCAGTATTTT.

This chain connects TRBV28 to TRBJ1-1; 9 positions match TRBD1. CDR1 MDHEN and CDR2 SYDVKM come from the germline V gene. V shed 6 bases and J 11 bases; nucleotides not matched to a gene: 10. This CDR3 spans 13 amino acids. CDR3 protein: CASRFIQGADAFF. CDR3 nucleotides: TGTGCCAGCAGATTCATACAGGGGGCGGATGCTTTCTTT. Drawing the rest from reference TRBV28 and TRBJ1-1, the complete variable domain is DVKVTQSSRYLVKRTGEKVFLECVQDMDHENMFWYRQDPGLGLRLIYFSYDVKMKEKGDIPEGYSVSREKKERFSLILESASTNQTSMYLCASRFIQGADAFFGQGTRLTVV.

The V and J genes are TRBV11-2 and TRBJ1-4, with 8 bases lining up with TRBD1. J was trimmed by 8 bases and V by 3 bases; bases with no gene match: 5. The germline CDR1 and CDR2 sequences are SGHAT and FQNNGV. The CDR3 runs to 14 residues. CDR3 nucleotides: TGTGCCAGCAGCTTTCAGGGGGCGAGGGAAAAACTGTTTTTT. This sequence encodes CASSFQGAREKLFF. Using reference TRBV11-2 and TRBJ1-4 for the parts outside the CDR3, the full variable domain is EAGVAQSPRYKIIEKRQSVAFWCNPISGHATLYWYQQILGQGPKLLIQFQNNGVVDDSQLPKDRFSAERLKGVDSTLKIQPAKLEDSAVYLCASSFQGAREKLFFGSGTQLSVL.

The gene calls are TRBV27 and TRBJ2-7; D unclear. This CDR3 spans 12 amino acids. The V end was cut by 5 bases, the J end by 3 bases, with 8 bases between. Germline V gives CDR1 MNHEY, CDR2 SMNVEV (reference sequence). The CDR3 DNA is TGTGCCAGCAGTAGGCCAGGCTACGAGCAGTACTTC. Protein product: CASSRPGYEQYF.

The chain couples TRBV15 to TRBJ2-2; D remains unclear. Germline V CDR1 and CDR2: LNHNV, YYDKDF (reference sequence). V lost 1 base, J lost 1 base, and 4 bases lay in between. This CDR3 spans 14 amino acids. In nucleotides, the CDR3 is TGTGCCACCAGCAGAGCTTTGAACACCGGGGAGCTGTTTTTT. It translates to CATSRALNTGELFF. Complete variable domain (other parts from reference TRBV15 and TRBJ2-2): DAMVIQNPRYQVTQFGKPVTLSCSQTLNHNVMYWYQQKSSQAPKLLFHYYDKDFNNEADTPDNFQSRRPNTSFCFLDIRSPGLGDTAMYLCATSRALNTGELFFGEGSRLTVL.